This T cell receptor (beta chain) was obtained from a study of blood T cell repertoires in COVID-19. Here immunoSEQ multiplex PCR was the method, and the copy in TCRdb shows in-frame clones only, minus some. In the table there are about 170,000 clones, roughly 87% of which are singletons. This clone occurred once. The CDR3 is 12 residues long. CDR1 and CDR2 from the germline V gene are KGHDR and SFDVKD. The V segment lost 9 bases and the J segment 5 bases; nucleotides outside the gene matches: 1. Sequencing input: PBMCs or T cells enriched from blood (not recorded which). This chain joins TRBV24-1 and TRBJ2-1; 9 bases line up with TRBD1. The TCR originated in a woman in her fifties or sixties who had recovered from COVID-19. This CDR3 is CATGQGNNEQFF. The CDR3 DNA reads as TGTGCCACCGGACAGGGGAACAATGAGCAGTTCTTC.